This record concerns one T cell receptor (beta chain) sequence. The antigen it binds to is not known. Base qualities are missing; no much larger clone stands one base away. Using the deep immunoSEQ assay, multiplex PCR amplified TCR CDR3 regions from genomic DNA. Extracted genomic DNA from each cell subset was distributed evenly across all wells of several immunoSEQ 96-well plates, and each plate was treated as a replicate. For sorted subsets, 200 to 250 ng of genomic DNA, equivalent to around 31,000 T cell genomes, went into each replicate PCR. Purified libraries were measured with a Qubit 3.0 fluorometer, size-checked on a Bioanalyzer 2100, and measured again with the KAPA Library Quantification kit. A separate single-read 150-cycle Illumina NextSeq 550 flow cell was used to sequence each immunoSEQ 96-well plate. Regarding the original processing steps: Because the immunoSEQ output included only junctional sequences and no quality scores, the filtering could not be the same as the filtering used for full-length reads. Sequences were annotated with PyIR, a Python wrapper for IgBLAST v1.9, and V/J genes and CDR3 were assigned using IMGT germline references. Any read was removed if the V/J assignment was weak (E-value above 1e-6), the CDR3 was missing, or the read contained stop codons, out-of-frame junctions, or ambiguous translated residues. V3J clonotypes were defined as sequences sharing an identical inferred V gene, J gene, and CDR3 amino acid sequence. The percentage overlap between two repertoires was calculated by dividing the number of shared unique clonotypes by the size of the smaller repertoire. Three approaches were used to assess repertoire richness: RTK rarefaction, the Chao1 estimator, and Recon v2.1 estimates of unobserved clonotypes. For all TCRbeta clonotypes obtained by the gDNA method from several donors, generation probabilities were computed with OLGA. The table comes from immuneACCESS by way of TCRdb, which keeps in-frame sequences with V and J called. Part of the clones is missing from these tables; in studies checked, under half for an unresolved V gene and the rest for unknown reasons. The V and J calls and the clone size are those of that table, but D and trimming were determined from the DNA. The sample profile shows more than 2 million clones; 93% of them were found once. The ten largest clones take up around 1.7% of the sample.

V and J are trimmed by 3 bases and 7 bases, and the gene matches miss 4 bases of the junction. Based on the germline V gene, the CDR1 and CDR2 sequences are SGHTA and FQGTGA. Spanning cysteine to phenylalanine, the CDR3 consists of 15 amino acids. This entry keeps only the CDR3 DNA: 45 bases, framed from base 1. For the CD8 naive samples, CD45RO-negative cells were positively selected for CCR7, yielding a CD45RA+CCR7+ population from which TemRA cells were excluded. Donors were healthy HIV-negative adults with no recently reported acute infections or vaccinations. Every donor was a Caucasian adult residing in Nashville, Tennessee, USA. Blood was obtained by leukapheresis, after which PBMCs were separated by Ficoll-Histopaque density gradient centrifugation and cryopreserved in liquid nitrogen vapor phase. Analytical flow cytometry was used to check the purity and quantity of each magnetically sorted T cell population. Genomic DNA was isolated from each sorted fraction and quantified by UV absorbance on a Nanodrop 2000c.

This sample is part of a study of shared clonotypes between healthy human individuals (dated by TCRdb to about 2020). About the full investigation: The cohort included a few men and a couple of women between 18 and 49 years of age. To estimate repertoire size and how much clonotypes are shared between individuals, the study performed deep sequencing of blood TCR repertoires from 4 to 6 healthy adults. Between about 0.8 and 9.5 billion PBMCs per donor were obtained by leukapheresis. For each donor, CD4 naive and CD4 memory were each run on three plates, CD8 naive on two plates, and CD8 memory on one plate. Different laboratories and diverse techniques were used to prepare libraries and sequence TCR repertoires, to increase sequencing depth and limit assay-specific biases.

Findings and caveats that apply to the study as a whole: Naive subsets generally had larger estimated clonotype richness than memory subsets. Compared with non-shared clonotypes, clonotypes shared by all four sorted-subset donors had higher generation probabilities. Sampling was restricted to blood, and TCR repertoires in tissue are likely to differ from TCR repertoires in blood. Even with the large sequencing depth, rarefaction of the sorted-subset datasets indicated that sequencing was incomplete. Because the study included only a small number of donors, the genetic and exposure-history diversity represented was limited. Sharing across a handful of donors was observed for around 5% of naive CD4, 3% to 3.5% of naive CD8, over 2% of memory CD4, and about 0.38% of memory CD8 clonotypes. Pairwise subsampling led to the expectation that sequencing depth would affect the degree of clonotype sharing among donors.

The sequence links TRBV7-3 to TRBJ2-2; 11 central nucleotides agree with TRBD2. Sequenced sample: naive CD8+ T cells from PBMCs. The meaning of the sample's cell subset or site label: CD45RA+CCR7+. This TCR was sampled from a man between 18 and 29 years old in good health. Some clones in this sample may be carry-over from other donors' samples. At the DNA level, the sequence is TGTGCCAGCAGCTTGCCGCTAGCGGGAGGCGGGGAGCTGTTTTTT. Its amino acids are CASSLPLAGGGELFF.